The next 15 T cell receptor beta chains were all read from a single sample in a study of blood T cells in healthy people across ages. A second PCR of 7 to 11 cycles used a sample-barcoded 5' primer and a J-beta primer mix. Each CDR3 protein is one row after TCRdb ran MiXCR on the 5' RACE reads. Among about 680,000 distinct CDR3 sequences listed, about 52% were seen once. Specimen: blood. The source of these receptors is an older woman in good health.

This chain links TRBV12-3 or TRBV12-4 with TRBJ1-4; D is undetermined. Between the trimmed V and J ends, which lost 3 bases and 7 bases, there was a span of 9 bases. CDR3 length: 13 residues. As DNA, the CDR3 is TGTGCCAGCAGTTTGGGCGAAGGTGAAAAACTGTTTTTT. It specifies CASSLGEGEKLFF.

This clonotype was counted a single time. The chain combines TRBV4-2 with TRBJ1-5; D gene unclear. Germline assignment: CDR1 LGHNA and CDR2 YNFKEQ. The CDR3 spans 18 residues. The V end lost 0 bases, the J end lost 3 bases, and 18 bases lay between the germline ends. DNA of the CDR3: TGTGCCAGCAGCCAAGATGCGAAGGAAAGCCTTATCAATCAGCCCCAGCATTTT. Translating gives CASSQDAKESLINQPQHF.

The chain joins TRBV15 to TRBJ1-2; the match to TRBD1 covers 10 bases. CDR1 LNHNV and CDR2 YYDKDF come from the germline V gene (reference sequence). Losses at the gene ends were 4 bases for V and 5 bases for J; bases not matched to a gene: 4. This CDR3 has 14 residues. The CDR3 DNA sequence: TGTGCCACCAGCAATCCGGGACAGGGGTATGGCTACACCTTC. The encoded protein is CATSNPGQGYGYTF.

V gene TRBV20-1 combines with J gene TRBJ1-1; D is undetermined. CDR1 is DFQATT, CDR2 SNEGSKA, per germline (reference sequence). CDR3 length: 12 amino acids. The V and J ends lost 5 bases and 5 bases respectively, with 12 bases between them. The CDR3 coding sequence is TGCAGTGCTGGCCGTGGTGTTACTGAAGCTTTCTTT. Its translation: CSAGRGVTEAFF.

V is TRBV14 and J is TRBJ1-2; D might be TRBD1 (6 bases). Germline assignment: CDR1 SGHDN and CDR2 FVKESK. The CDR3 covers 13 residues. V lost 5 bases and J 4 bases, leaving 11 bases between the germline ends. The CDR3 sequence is CASSARGVYGYTF. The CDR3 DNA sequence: TGTGCCAGCAGCGCCAGGGGAGTCTATGGCTACACCTTC.

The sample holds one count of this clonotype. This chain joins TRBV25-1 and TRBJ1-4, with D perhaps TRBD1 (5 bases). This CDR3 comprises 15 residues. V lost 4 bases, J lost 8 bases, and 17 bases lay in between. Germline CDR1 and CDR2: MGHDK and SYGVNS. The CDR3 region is CASSGDPTLGEKLFF. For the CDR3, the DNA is TGTGCCAGCAGTGGGGACCCTACCTTGGGCGAAAAACTGTTTTTT.

CDR3 amino acids: CATGDYEQYF. The CDR3 DNA reads TGTGCCACCGGGGATTACGAGCAGTACTTC. The V and J genes are TRBV25-1 and TRBJ2-7; D may be TRBD2 (5 bases). The CDR3 consists of 10 residues. The ends were cut back, 10 bases at V and 4 bases at J, with 8 bases in the middle. The germline gives CDR1 MGHDK, CDR2 SYGVNS.

The CDR3 region is CASSLQTGKETQYF. Here the CDR3 DNA reads TGCGCCAGCAGCTTGCAGACAGGGAAAGAGACCCAGTACTTC. The rearrangement uses TRBV5-1 and TRBJ2-5, with 7 bases lining up with TRBD1. Per germline, CDR1 SGHRS and CDR2 YFSETQ. The CDR3 extends over 14 amino acids. After removal of 1 base from V and 3 bases from J, the junction contained 3 bases not matched to a gene.

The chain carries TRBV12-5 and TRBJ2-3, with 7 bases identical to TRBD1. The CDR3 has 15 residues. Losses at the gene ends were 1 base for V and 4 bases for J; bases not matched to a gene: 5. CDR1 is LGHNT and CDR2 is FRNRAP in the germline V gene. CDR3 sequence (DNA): TGTGCTAGTGGTTTGGGACAGGGCGGTGCAGATACGCAGTATTTT. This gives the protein CASGLGQGGADTQYF.

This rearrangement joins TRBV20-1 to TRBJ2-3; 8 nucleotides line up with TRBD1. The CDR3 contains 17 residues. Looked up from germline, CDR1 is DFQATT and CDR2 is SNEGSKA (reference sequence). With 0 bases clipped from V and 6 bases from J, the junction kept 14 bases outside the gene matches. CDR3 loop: CSARDLRRQGAFDTQYF. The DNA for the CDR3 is TGCAGTGCTAGAGATCTTAGGCGGCAGGGGGCCTTCGATACGCAGTATTTT.

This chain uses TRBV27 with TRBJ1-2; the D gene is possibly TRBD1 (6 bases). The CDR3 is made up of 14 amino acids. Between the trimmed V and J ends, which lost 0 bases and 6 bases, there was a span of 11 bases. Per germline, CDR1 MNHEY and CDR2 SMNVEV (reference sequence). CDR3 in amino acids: CASSLSRGAHGYTF. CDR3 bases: TGTGCCAGCAGTTTATCGCGGGGGGCGCATGGCTACACCTTC.

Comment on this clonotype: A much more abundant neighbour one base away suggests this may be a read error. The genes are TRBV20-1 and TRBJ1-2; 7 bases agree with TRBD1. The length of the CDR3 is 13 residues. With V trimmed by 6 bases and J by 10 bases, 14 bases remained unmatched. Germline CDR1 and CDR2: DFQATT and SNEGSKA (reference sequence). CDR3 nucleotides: TGCAGTGCCATCGACAGGGCGAGGGTGGACTACACCTTC. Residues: CSAIDRARVDYTF.

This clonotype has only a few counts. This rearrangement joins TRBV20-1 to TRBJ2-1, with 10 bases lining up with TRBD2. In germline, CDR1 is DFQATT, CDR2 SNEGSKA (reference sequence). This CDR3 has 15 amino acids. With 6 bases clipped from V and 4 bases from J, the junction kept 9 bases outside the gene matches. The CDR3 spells CSAQTSGRWYNEQFF. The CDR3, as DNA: TGCAGTGCGCAGACTAGCGGGCGGTGGTACAATGAGCAGTTCTTC.

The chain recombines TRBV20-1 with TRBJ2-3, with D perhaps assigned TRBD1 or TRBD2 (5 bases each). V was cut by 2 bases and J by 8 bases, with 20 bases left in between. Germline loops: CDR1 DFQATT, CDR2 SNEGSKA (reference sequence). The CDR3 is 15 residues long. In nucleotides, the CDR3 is TGCAGTGCTAGACCGGTGAAGGGACCCTGGGGTACGCAGTATTTT. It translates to CSARPVKGPWGTQYF.

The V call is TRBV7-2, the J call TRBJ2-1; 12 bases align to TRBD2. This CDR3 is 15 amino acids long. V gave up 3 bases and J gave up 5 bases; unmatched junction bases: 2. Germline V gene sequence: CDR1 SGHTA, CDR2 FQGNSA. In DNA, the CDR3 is TGTGCCAGCAGCTTTCCTAGCGGGAGGGACAATGAGCAGTTCTTC. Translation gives CASSFPSGRDNEQFF.